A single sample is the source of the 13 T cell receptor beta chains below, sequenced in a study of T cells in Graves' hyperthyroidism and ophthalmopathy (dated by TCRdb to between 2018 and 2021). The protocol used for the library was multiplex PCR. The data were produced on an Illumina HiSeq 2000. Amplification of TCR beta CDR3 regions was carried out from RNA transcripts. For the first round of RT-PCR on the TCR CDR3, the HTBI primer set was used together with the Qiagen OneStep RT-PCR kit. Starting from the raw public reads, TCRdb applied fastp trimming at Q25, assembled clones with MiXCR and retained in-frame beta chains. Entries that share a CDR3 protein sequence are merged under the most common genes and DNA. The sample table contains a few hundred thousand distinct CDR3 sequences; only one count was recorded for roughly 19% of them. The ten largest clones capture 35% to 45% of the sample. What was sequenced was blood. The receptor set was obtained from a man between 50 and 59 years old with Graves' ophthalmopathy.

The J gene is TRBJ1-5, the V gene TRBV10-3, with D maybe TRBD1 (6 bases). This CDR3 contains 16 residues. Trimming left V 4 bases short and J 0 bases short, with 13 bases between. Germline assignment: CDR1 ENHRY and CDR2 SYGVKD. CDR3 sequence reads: CAISGQATSSNQPQHF. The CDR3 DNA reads TGTGCCATCAGTGGACAGGCAACTAGTAGCAATCAGCCCCAGCATTTT.

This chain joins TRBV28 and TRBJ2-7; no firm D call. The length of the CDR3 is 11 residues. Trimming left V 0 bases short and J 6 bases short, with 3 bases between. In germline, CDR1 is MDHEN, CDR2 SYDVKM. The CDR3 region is CASSLWGEQYF. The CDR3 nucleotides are TGTGCCAGCAGTTTATGGGGCGAGCAGTACTTC.

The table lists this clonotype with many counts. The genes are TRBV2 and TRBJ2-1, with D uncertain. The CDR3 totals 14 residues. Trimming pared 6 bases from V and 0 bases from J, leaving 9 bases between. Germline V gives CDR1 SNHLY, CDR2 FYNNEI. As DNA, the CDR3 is TGTGCCAGCAGCGGGCGGAACTCCTACAATGAGCAGTTCTTC. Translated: CASSGRNSYNEQFF.

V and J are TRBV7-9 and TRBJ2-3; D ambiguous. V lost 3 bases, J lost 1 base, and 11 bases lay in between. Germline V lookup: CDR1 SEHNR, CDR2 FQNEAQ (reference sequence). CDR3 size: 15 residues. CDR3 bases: TGTGCCAGCAGCTTTTCCGAAACTCGCACAGATACGCAGTATTTT. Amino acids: CASSFSETRTDTQYF. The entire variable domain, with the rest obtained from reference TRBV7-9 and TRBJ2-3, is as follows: DTGVSQNPRHKITKRGQNVTFRCDPISEHNRLYWYRQTLGQGPEFLTYFQNEAQLEKSRLLSDRFSAERPKGSFSTLEIQRTEQGDSAMYLCASSFSETRTDTQYFGPGTRLTVL.

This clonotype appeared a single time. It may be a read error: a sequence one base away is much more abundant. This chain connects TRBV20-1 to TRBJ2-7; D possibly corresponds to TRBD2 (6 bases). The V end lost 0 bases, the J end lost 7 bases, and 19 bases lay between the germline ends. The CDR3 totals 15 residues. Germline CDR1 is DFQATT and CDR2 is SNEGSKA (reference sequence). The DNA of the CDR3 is TGCAGTGCTAGAGATTTGGCTAGCGACCTCCATGAGCAGTACTTC. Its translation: CSARDLASDLHEQYF.

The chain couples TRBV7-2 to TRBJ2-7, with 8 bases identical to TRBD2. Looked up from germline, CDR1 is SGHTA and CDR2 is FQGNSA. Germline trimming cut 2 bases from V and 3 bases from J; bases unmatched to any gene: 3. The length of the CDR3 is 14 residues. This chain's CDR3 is CASSLIAGIYEQYF. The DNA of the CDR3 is TGTGCCAGCAGCTTAATAGCGGGGATCTACGAGCAGTACTTC.

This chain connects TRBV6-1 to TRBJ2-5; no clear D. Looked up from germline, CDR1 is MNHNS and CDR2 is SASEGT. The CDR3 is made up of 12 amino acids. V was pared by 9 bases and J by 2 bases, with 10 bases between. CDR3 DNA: TGTGCCAGACAGATTCATCAAGAGACCCAGTACTTC. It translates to CARQIHQETQYF.

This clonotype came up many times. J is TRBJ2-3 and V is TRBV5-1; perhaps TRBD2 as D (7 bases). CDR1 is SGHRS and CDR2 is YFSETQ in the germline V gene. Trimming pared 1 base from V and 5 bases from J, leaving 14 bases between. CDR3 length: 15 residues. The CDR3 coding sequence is TGCGCCAGCAGCTTGAACGGGGGGCTCGGAGATACGCAGTATTTT. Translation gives CASSLNGGLGDTQYF.

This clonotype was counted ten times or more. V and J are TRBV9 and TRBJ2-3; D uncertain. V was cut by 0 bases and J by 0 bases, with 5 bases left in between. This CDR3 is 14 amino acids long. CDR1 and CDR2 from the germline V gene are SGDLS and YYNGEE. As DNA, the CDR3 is TGTGCCAGCAGCGTAGGCGGTAGCACAGATACGCAGTATTTT. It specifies CASSVGGSTDTQYF.

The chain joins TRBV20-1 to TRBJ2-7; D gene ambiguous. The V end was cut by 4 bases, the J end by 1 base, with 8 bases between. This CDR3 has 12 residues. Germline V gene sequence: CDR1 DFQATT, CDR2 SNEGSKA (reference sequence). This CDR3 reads CSATTTSYEQYF. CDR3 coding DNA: TGCAGTGCTACTACTACATCCTACGAGCAGTACTTC.

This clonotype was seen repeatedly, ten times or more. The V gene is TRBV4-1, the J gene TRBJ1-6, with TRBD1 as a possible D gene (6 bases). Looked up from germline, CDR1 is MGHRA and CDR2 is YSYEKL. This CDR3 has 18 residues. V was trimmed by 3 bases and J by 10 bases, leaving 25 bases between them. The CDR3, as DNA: TGCGCCAGCAGCCAGGACCCCCGGGGGGCGAATCAGGGATCACCCCTCCACTTT. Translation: CASSQDPRGANQGSPLHF.

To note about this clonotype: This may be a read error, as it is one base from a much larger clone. The CDR3, as DNA: TGTGCCAGAAGTCCCACAGGGCCGCAAAACATTCAGTACTTC. It is translated as CARSPTGPQNIQYF. The chain employs TRBV3-1 and TRBJ2-4, with D possibly TRBD1 on 6 matching bases. V gave up 9 bases and J gave up 5 bases, with 17 bases separating them. CDR3 length equals 14 residues. Germline values: CDR1 LGHDT, CDR2 YNNKEL (reference sequence).

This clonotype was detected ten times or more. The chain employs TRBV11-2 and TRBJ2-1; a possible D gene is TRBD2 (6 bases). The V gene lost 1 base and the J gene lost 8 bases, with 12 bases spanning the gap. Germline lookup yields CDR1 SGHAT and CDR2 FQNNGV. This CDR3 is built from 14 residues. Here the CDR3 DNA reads TGTGCCAGCAGCTTAGGTATTTGGGGGGATGAGCAGTTCTTC. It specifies CASSLGIWGDEQFF.